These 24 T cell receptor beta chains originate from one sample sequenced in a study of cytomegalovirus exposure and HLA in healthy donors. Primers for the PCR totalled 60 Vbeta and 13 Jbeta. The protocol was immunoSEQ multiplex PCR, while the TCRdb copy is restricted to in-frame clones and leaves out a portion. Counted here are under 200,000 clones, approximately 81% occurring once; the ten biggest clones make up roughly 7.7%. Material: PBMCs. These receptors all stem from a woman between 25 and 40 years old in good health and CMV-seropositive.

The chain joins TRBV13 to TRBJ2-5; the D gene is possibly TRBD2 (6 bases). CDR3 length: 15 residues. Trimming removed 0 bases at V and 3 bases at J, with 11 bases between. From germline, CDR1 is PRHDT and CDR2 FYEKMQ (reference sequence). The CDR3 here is CASSLGWDSKETQYF. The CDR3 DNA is TGTGCCAGCAGCTTAGGCTGGGACTCGAAAGAGACCCAGTACTTC.

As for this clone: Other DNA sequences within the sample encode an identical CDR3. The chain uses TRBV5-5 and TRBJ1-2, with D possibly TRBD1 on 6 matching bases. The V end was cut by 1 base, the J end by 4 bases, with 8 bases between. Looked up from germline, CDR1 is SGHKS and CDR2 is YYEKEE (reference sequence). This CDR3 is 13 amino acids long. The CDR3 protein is CASSLRGGYGYTF. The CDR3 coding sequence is TGTGCCAGCAGCTTGAGGGGGGGCTATGGCTACACCTTC.

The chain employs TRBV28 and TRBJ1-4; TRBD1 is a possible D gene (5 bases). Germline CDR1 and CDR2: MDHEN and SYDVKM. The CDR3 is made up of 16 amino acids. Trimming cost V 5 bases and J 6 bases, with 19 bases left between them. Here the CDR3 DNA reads TGTGCCAGCAGTGGGGGTGGGGCGGGGGAGGATGAAAAACTGTTTTTT. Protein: CASSGGGAGEDEKLFF.

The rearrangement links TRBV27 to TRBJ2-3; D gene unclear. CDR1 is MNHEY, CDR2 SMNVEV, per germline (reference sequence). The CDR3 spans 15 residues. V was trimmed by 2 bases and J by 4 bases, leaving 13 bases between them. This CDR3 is CASSLSLVRADTQYF. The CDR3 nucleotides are TGTGCCAGCAGTTTAAGCCTAGTTCGAGCAGATACGCAGTATTTT.

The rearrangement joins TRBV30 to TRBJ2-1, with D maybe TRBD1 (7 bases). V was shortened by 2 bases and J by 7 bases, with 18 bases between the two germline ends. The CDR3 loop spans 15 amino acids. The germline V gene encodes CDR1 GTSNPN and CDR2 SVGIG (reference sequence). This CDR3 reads CAWSPTGRDLNEQFF. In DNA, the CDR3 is TGTGCCTGGAGTCCGACAGGGCGGGATCTAAATGAGCAGTTCTTC.

Here the CDR3 reads CASSLLYGGREQYF. CDR3 DNA sequence: TGCGCCAGCAGCTTGCTTTACGGGGGGCGAGAGCAGTACTTC. The chain uses TRBV5-1 and TRBJ2-7; D might be TRBD2 (7 bases). V lost 1 base to trimming and J lost 7 bases, with 15 bases between them. The CDR3 is made up of 14 amino acids. Germline CDR1 reads SGHRS; CDR2 reads YFSETQ.

As DNA, the CDR3 is TGTGCCAGTAGTAACAGGGCCTTGGGCGGCTACACCTTC. It yields the protein CASSNRALGGYTF. J is TRBJ1-2 and V is TRBV19; D possibly corresponds to TRBD1 (6 bases). The V end lost 4 bases, the J end lost 8 bases, and 14 bases lay between the germline ends. The length of the CDR3 is 13 residues. Germline CDR1 and CDR2: LNHDA and SQIVND (reference sequence). Supplemented by reference TRBV19 and TRBJ1-2, the full variable domain reads DGGITQSPKYLFRKEGQNVTLSCEQNLNHDAMYWYRQDPGQGLRLIYYSQIVNDFQKGDIAEGYSVSREKKESFPLTVTSAQKNPTAFYLCASSNRALGGYTFGSGTRLTVV.

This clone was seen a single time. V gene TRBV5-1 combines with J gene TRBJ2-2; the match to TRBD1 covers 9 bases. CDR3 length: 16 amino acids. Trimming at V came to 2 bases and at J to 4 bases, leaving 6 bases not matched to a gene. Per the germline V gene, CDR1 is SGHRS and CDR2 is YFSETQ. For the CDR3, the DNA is TGCGCCAGCAGCTTTTACAGACAGGGGGGCACCGGGGAGCTGTTTTTT. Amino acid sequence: CASSFYRQGGTGELFF. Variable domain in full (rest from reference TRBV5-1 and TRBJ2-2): KAGVTQTPRYLIKTRGQQVTLSCSPISGHRSVSWYQQTPGQGLQFLFEYFSETQRNKGNFPGRFSGRQFSNSRSEMNVSTLELGDSALYLCASSFYRQGGTGELFFGEGSRLTVL.

The CDR3 DNA follows: TGTGCCAGCAGCGTAGACGGTCCCTATGGCTACACCTTC. Its translation: CASSVDGPYGYTF. The chain joins TRBV9 to TRBJ1-2; no firm D call. The ends were cut back, 0 bases at V and 4 bases at J, with 7 bases in the middle. CDR3 length equals 13 residues. Germline CDR1 SGDLS, CDR2 YYNGEE.

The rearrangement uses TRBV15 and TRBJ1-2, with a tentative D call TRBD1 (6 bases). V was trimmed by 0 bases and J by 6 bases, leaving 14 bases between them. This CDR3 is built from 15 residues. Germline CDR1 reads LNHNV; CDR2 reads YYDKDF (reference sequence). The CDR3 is CATSRDLQGVDGYTF. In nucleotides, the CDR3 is TGTGCCACCAGCAGAGATTTACAGGGAGTGGATGGCTACACCTTC.

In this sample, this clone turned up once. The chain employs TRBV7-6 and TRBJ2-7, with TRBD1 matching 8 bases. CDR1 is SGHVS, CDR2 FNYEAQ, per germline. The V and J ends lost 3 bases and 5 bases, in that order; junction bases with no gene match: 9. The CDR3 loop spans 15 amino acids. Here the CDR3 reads CASSFLGTGSHEQYF. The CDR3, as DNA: TGTGCCAGCAGCTTCCTAGGGACAGGATCCCACGAGCAGTACTTC.

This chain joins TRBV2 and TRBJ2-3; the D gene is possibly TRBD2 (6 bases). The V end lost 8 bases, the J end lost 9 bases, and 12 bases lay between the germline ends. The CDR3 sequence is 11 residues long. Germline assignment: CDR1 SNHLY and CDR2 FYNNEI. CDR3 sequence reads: CASVGLATQYF. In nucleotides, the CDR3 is TGTGCCAGCGTTGGGCTAGCGACGCAGTATTTT.

CDR3 region: CASSLEGQGKTQYF. DNA for the CDR3: TGCGCCAGCAGCTTGGAGGGTCAGGGAAAGACCCAGTACTTC. The chain has TRBV5-1 and TRBJ2-5; D possibly corresponds to TRBD1 (5 bases). Germline CDR1 SGHRS, CDR2 YFSETQ. The CDR3 contains 14 residues. Trimming shortened V by 0 bases and J by 6 bases, and 12 bases separated the two germline ends.

The CDR3 nucleotides are TGTGCCAGCAGTGAGGGGGTTGAAGCTTTCTTT. Amino acid sequence: CASSEGVEAFF. The chain recombines TRBV11-2 with TRBJ1-1; D perhaps matches TRBD1 (6 bases). This CDR3 region has 11 residues. Looked up from germline, CDR1 is SGHAT and CDR2 is FQNNGV. V was trimmed by 6 bases and J by 7 bases, leaving 9 bases between them. Full variable domain (outside the CDR3, taken from reference TRBV11-2 and TRBJ1-1): EAGVAQSPRYKIIEKRQSVAFWCNPISGHATLYWYQQILGQGPKLLIQFQNNGVVDDSQLPKDRFSAERLKGVDSTLKIQPAKLEDSAVYLCASSEGVEAFFGQGTRLTVV.

The CDR3 is CATSRDRVRKQYF. Here the CDR3 DNA reads TGTGCCACCAGCAGAGATCGGGTTCGCAAGCAGTACTTC. The V and J genes are TRBV15 and TRBJ2-5, with D unclear. V was pared by 0 bases and J by 11 bases, with 13 bases between. The CDR3 is 13 residues long. Germline assignment: CDR1 LNHNV and CDR2 YYDKDF (reference sequence).

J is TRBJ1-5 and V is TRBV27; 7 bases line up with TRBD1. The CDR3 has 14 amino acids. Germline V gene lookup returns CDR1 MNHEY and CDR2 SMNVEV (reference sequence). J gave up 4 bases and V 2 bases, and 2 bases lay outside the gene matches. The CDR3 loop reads CASSLSRGNQPQHF. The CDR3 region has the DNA TGTGCCAGCAGTTTAAGCAGGGGGAATCAGCCCCAGCATTTT.

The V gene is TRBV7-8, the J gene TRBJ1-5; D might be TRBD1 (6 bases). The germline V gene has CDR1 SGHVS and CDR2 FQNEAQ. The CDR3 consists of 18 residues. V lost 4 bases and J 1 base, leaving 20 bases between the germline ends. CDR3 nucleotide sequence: TGTGCCAGCAGCTCCGGTGGGACAAAGGAAAACAGCAATCAGCCCCAGCATTTT. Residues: CASSSGGTKENSNQPQHF.

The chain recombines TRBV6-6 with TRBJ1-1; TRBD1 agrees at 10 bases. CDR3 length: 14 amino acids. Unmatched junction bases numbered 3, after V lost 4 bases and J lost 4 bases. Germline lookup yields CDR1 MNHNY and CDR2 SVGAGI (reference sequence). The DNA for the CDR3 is TGTGCCAGCAGTTTGGGACAGGGGAGCACTGAAGCTTTCTTT. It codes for CASSLGQGSTEAFF.

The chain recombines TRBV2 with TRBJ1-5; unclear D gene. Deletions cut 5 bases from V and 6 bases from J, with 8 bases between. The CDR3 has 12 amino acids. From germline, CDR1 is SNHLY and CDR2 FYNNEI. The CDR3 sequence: CASSSNSQPQHF. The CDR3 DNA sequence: TGTGCCAGCAGTTCGAACTCTCAGCCCCAGCATTTT.

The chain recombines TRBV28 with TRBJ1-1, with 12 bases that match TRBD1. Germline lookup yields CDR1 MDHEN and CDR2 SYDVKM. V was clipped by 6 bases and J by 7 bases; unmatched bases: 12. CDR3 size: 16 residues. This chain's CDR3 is CASSPVGTGGGGEAFF. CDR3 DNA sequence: TGTGCCAGCAGCCCTGTCGGGACAGGGGGCGGGGGTGAAGCTTTCTTT.

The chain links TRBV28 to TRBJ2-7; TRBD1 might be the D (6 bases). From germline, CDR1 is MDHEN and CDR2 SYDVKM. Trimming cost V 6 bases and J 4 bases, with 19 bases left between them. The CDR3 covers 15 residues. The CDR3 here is CASRSGAGVFYEQYF. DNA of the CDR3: TGTGCCAGCAGGTCCGGGGCAGGGGTTTTTTACGAGCAGTACTTC.

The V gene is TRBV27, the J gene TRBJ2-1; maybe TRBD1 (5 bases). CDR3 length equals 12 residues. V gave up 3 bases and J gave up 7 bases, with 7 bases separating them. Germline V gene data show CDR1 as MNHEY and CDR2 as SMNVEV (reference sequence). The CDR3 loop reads CASSFSGNEQFF. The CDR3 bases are TGTGCCAGCAGTTTTTCAGGGAATGAGCAGTTCTTC.

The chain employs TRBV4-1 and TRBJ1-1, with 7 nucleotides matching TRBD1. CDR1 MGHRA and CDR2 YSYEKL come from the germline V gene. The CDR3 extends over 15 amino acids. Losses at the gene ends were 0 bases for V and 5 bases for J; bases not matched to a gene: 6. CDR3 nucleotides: TGCGCCAGCAGCCAAGAGGGCCAGGGGGTGACTGAAGCTTTCTTT. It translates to CASSQEGQGVTEAFF.

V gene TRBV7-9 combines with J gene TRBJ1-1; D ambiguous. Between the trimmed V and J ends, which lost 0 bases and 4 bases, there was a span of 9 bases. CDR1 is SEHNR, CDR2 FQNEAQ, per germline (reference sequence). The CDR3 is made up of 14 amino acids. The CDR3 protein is CASSLAPRSTEAFF. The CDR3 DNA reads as TGTGCCAGCAGCTTAGCACCGCGGAGCACTGAAGCTTTCTTT.